This is a list of T cell receptor beta chains from one sample in a study of blood T cell repertoires in COVID-19. Assay: immunoSEQ multiplex PCR; the TCRdb copy retains only in-frame clones and omits some. The data contain some 380,000 clones, 70% to 90% of them seen just once; the ten biggest clones take up 1% to 1.5%. Sequenced sample: PBMCs or T cells enriched from blood (not recorded which). The receptors were sampled from a man aged 25-45 years who had recovered from COVID-19. The CDR3 runs from the conserved cysteine through the conserved F or W.

J	V	CDR3
TRBJ1-1	TRBV6-2/TRBV6-3	CASSRQGVNTEAFF
TRBJ2-7	TRBV19	CASSIVGTGSLRGQYF
TRBJ1-1	TRBV10-2	CASRDSSTEAFF
TRBJ1-5	TRBV5-5	CASRGASGTGEFGLQPQHF
TRBJ2-5	TRBV6-5	CASSLRETQYF
TRBJ2-7	TRBV2	CASGWDRETYEQYF
TRBJ2-1	TRBV5-1	CASSLGGQPYNEQFF
TRBJ1-2	TRBV5-1	CASSPPGQFYGYTF
TRBJ2-5	TRBV4-1	CASSQAGSWETQYF
TRBJ1-2	TRBV5-1	CASSLLDGEIGYTF
TRBJ2-2	TRBV9	CASSPRGDRIVGELFF
TRBJ1-1	TRBV4-3	CASSQDAVGQGAEAFF
TRBJ2-3	TRBV9	CASGAGGNTDTQYF
TRBJ1-2	TRBV12-3/TRBV12-4	CASSNEGGYGYTF
TRBJ1-5	TRBV30	CAWNIGEVSQPQHF
TRBJ2-5	TRBV10-3	CAISVKSGELQYF
TRBJ1-5	TRBV9	CASSSGGSNQPQHF
TRBJ2-2	TRBV4-2	CASSQEVIGSSGTGELFF
TRBJ1-4	TRBV9	CASSVDPGLNEKLFF
TRBJ2-1	TRBV2	CASNKNVLFF
TRBJ2-7	TRBV6-6	CASSADRAEQYF
TRBJ1-6	TRBV14	CASSKSRRQGGSPLHF
TRBJ1-1	TRBV6-6	CASSYSSSTEAFF
TRBJ2-7	TRBV30	CACDGTGSEQYF
TRBJ1-5	TRBV19	CASDSLFWNSNQPQHF
TRBJ1-1	TRBV12-5	CASGLLGGGTEAFF
TRBJ2-7	TRBV4-2	CASSQGVDRDSFSYEQYF
TRBJ1-3	TRBV19	CASSNTGGHSGNTIYF
TRBJ1-2	TRBV7-9	CASSLSVGESVGYTF
TRBJ1-5	TRBV11-2	CASSPTGARNQPQHF
TRBJ1-1	TRBV15	CATSSDRRVEAFF
TRBJ1-2	TRBV6-5	CASSYYGQGVYGYTF
TRBJ2-1	TRBV9	CASSATGGTYNEQFF
TRBJ1-5	TRBV19	CASTALGQLPHQPQHF
TRBJ2-2	TRBV5-1	CASSLGLAGYSGELFF
TRBJ1-4	TRBV25-1	CASMREANEKLFF